This T cell receptor beta chain stems from a study of cytomegalovirus exposure and HLA in healthy donors. Study-wide findings and caveats: In a later analysis, HLA-associated TCR beta chains were more clonally expanded than equally common others. Approximately 160 TCR beta chains were listed as cytomegalovirus-associated.

The V end was cut by 2 bases, the J end by 3 bases, with 16 bases between. This CDR3 is built from 16 residues. Germline V gives CDR1 LNHDA, CDR2 SQIVND (reference sequence). With 60 Vbeta and 13 Jbeta primers, the PCR was carried out. TCRdb's copy holds only in-frame clones and misses some; the assay was immunoSEQ multiplex PCR. Seen here are some 180,000 clones, around 78% observed once, and the top ten hold around 1.5%. In the case of this clone: Its antigen is unknown.

Sample: PBMCs. V and J are TRBV19 and TRBJ1-2, with a possible D match to TRBD1 (6 bases). The origin of this receptor is a young man in good health and CMV-seronegative. CDR3: CASSIQSDRPYYGYTF. CDR3 in DNA: TGTGCCAGTAGTATACAGAGTGACAGGCCCTACTATGGCTACACCTTC.